One and the same sample provided the 27 T cell receptor beta chains below, sequenced in a study of blood T cell repertoires in COVID-19. Here immunoSEQ multiplex PCR was the method, and the copy in TCRdb shows in-frame clones only, minus some. The repertoire holds 98,000 or so clones, with 85% to 90% as singletons. Sequenced material: peripheral blood. These receptors were taken from a human donor in a cohort sampled during active COVID-19.

The chain links TRBV27 to TRBJ2-7; D is possibly TRBD1 (5 bases). V lost 2 bases and J lost 6, with 20 bases in between. The CDR3 runs 16 residues. CDR1 MNHEY and CDR2 SMNVEV come from the germline V gene (reference sequence). The CDR3 bases are TGTGCCAGCAGTTTAGGTAAAGGGCAGGGTTTTCGCGAGCAGTACTTC. This gives the protein CASSLGKGQGFREQYF.

The chain carries TRBV6-5 and TRBJ1-1; D might be TRBD1 (6 bases). This CDR3 comprises 11 residues. Germline CDR1 MNHEY, CDR2 SVGAGI. V lost 8 bases, J lost 4 bases, and 8 bases lay in between. CDR3 in DNA: TGTGCCAGCTTCAGGGGCACTGAAGCTTTCTTT. Translation: CASFRGTEAFF.

The rearrangement joins TRBV5-1 to TRBJ1-6; weak D call: TRBD1 (6 bases). Germline V gives CDR1 SGHRS, CDR2 YFSETQ. CDR3 length equals 17 residues. The V and J ends lost 10 bases and 1 base respectively, with 21 bases between them. CDR3 sequence: CALGGGVIKSYNSPLHF. The CDR3 nucleotides read TGCGCCCTAGGGGGGGGCGTAATAAAGTCCTATAATTCACCCCTCCACTTT.

The chain recombines TRBV12-3 or TRBV12-4 with TRBJ2-5; 11 bases are a match to TRBD2. There are 13 residues in the CDR3. The junction had 3 bases not matched to a gene; V was cut back by 5 bases and J by 7 bases. This chain's CDR3 is CASSPGLAGTQYF. For the CDR3, the DNA is TGTGCCAGCAGTCCCGGACTAGCGGGGACCCAGTACTTC.

The chain has TRBV3-1 (or the pseudogene TRBV3-2) and TRBJ1-6, with 10 nucleotides matching TRBD1. V shed 4 bases and J 6 bases; nucleotides not matched to a gene: 12. The CDR3 is made up of 18 amino acids. The germline gives CDR1 LGHDT, CDR2 YNNKEL (reference sequence). The CDR3 protein is CASSLATEGQGFNSPLHF. CDR3 DNA sequence: TGTGCCAGCAGCCTCGCCACGGAGGGACAGGGGTTTAATTCACCCCTCCACTTT.

The chain joins TRBV4-2 to TRBJ2-5, with D perhaps matching TRBD2 (6 bases). V lost 1 base and J lost 3, with 9 bases in between. Germline V lookup: CDR1 LGHNA, CDR2 YNFKEQ. This CDR3 is 14 amino acids long. CDR3 loop: CASSQGASEETQYF. The CDR3 nucleotides are TGTGCCAGCAGCCAAGGGGCTAGCGAAGAGACCCAGTACTTC.

This chain links TRBV5-1 with TRBJ2-5; D call uncertain. V was cut by 2 bases and J by 0 bases, with 2 bases left in between. The germline V gene encodes CDR1 SGHRS and CDR2 YFSETQ. The CDR3 runs 12 residues. CDR3 sequence: CASSFDQETQYF. CDR3 nucleotides: TGCGCCAGCAGCTTCGACCAAGAGACCCAGTACTTC.

The V and J genes are TRBV15 and TRBJ1-5, with 9 positions matching TRBD1. The length of the CDR3 is 12 residues. Germline trimming cut 5 bases from V and 9 bases from J; bases unmatched to any gene: 2. Germline assignment: CDR1 LNHNV and CDR2 YYDKDF (reference sequence). The CDR3 loop reads CATSLDRGPQHF. DNA for the CDR3: TGTGCCACCAGCCTGGACAGGGGGCCCCAGCATTTT.

The chain has TRBV24-1 and TRBJ2-3; 8 positions match TRBD2. Trimming at V came to 3 bases and at J to 3 bases, leaving 4 bases not matched to a gene. The CDR3 is 15 amino acids. CDR1 KGHDR and CDR2 SFDVKD come from the germline V gene. Written as DNA, the CDR3 is TGTGCCACCAGTGATCCCCCTAGCGGGACAGATACGCAGTATTTT. Protein sequence: CATSDPPSGTDTQYF.

As concerns this clone: One end of the junction varies from germline; a read error may be responsible. The rearrangement joins TRBV7-9 to TRBJ2-2; D assignment may be TRBD1 or TRBD2 (5 bases each). Germline assignment: CDR1 SEHNR and CDR2 FQNEAQ (reference sequence). The CDR3 spans 13 residues. DNA for the CDR3: TGTGCCTGCAGGGTTGAGGGCACCGGGGAGCTGTTTTTT. Amino acid sequence: CACRVEGTGELFF.

V is TRBV9 and J is TRBJ2-3; 13 bases agree with TRBD2. V gave up 4 bases and J gave up 3 bases; unmatched junction bases: 14. CDR3 length: 19 amino acids. Germline V gene lookup returns CDR1 SGDLS and CDR2 YYNGEE. CDR3 region: CASSIGLAGEGPLTDTQYF. CDR3 DNA sequence: TGTGCCAGCAGCATCGGACTAGCGGGAGAGGGGCCTCTGACAGATACGCAGTATTTT.

In its sample, this clone was seen once. The chain is built from TRBV7-9 and TRBJ2-3; no firm D call. Germline values: CDR1 SEHNR, CDR2 FQNEAQ (reference sequence). The V end lost 5 bases, the J end lost 2 bases, and 5 bases lay between the germline ends. The CDR3 loop spans 12 amino acids. The CDR3 reads CASSPHTDTQYF. Here the CDR3 DNA reads TGTGCCAGCAGCCCCCACACAGATACGCAGTATTTT.

The V call is TRBV12-5, the J call TRBJ1-2; D is uncertain. CDR1 LGHNT and CDR2 FRNRAP come from the germline V gene. The CDR3 totals 12 residues. Trimming removed 4 bases from V and 0 bases from J, with 3 bases in between. The CDR3 here is CASGSSNYGYTF. The CDR3 DNA is TGTGCTAGTGGTTCTTCTAACTATGGCTACACCTTC.

The V call is TRBV10-3, the J call TRBJ2-7; 8 bases align to TRBD2. In germline, CDR1 is ENHRY, CDR2 SYGVKD. The CDR3 is 15 residues long. Trimming took 6 bases from V and 2 from J; bases not matched to a gene: 9. CDR3 bases: TGTGCCATCAGATCCGGACTAGCCCTAGCCTACGAGCAGTACTTC. Protein product: CAIRSGLALAYEQYF.

This chain links TRBV2 with TRBJ2-3; 8 positions match TRBD1. V lost 3 bases and J lost 1; bases outside the gene matches: 6. The CDR3 length is 16 residues. Per the germline V gene, CDR1 is SNHLY and CDR2 is FYNNEI. The CDR3 nucleotides are TGTGCCAGCAGTGACTGGACAGGGTGGGGCACAGATACGCAGTATTTT. Its translation: CASSDWTGWGTDTQYF. Variable domain in full (rest from reference TRBV2 and TRBJ2-3): EPEVTQTPSHQVTQMGQEVILRCVPISNHLYFYWYRQILGQKVEFLVSFYNNEISEKSEIFDDQFSVERPDGSNFTLKIRSTKLEDSAMYFCASSDWTGWGTDTQYFGPGTRLTVL.

This clone appeared a few times. The J gene is TRBJ1-5, the V gene TRBV28; TRBD1 matches at 7 bases. J lost 7 bases, V lost 5 bases, and 8 bases had no gene match. The V gene's germline CDR1 is MDHEN and CDR2 SYDVKM. CDR3 length: 14 amino acids. CDR3 amino acids: CASSRRGGRQPQHF. DNA of the CDR3: TGTGCCAGCAGTCGTAGAGGGGGCCGGCAGCCCCAGCATTTT.

The chain uses TRBV18 and TRBJ1-1, with D possibly matching TRBD1 (5 bases). Germline CDR1 reads KGHSH; CDR2 reads LQKENI. Trimming took off 4 bases at V and 2 bases at J, with 11 bases between the two ends. CDR3 length equals 14 residues. This CDR3 reads CASSLTGDNTEAFF. The CDR3, as DNA: TGTGCCAGCTCACTAACAGGAGATAACACTGAAGCTTTCTTT.

This clone was counted many times. The chain recombines TRBV19 with TRBJ1-5; D unclear. This CDR3 is built from 12 residues. Looked up from germline, CDR1 is LNHDA and CDR2 is SQIVND (reference sequence). Trimming removed 9 bases from V and 3 bases from J, with 9 bases in between. The CDR3 here is CASSPSNQPQHF. The CDR3 DNA reads as TGTGCCAGCTCCCCCTCCAATCAGCCCCAGCATTTT.

This chain links TRBV28 with TRBJ2-1, with D perhaps matching TRBD1 (7 bases). V was shortened by 5 bases and J by 6 bases, with 20 bases between the two germline ends. The CDR3 sequence is 16 residues long. Germline CDR1 MDHEN, CDR2 SYDVKM. CDR3 bases: TGTGCCAGCAGTCCATGGACAGGAGGGGTGTTCAATGAGCAGTTCTTC. Encoded protein: CASSPWTGGVFNEQFF.

This chain connects TRBV18 to TRBJ1-4; no firm D call. This CDR3 contains 14 residues. V shed 2 bases and J shed 5 bases, with 9 bases lying between them. Germline V lookup: CDR1 KGHSH, CDR2 LQKENI. The CDR3 spells CASSPRQVNEKLFF. CDR3 DNA: TGTGCCAGCTCACCAAGGCAGGTGAATGAAAAACTGTTTTTT.

This chain links TRBV5-1 with TRBJ2-2; D is perhaps TRBD1 (5 bases). This CDR3 comprises 16 residues. V shed 0 bases and J shed 1 base, with 10 bases lying between them. CDR1 is SGHRS, CDR2 YFSETQ, per germline. This CDR3 is CASSLDRQGNTGELFF. The CDR3 nucleotides are TGCGCCAGCAGCTTGGATCGGCAGGGGAACACCGGGGAGCTGTTTTTT.

This rearrangement joins TRBV18 to TRBJ1-3; the D is unclear. Germline values: CDR1 KGHSH, CDR2 LQKENI. The V end lost 6 bases, the J end lost 0 bases, and 15 bases lay between the germline ends. This CDR3 has 16 amino acids. CDR3 coding DNA: TGTGCCAGCTCTCCCACCGGGGAAAACTCTGGAAACACCATATATTTT. This gives the protein CASSPTGENSGNTIYF.

This rearrangement joins TRBV4-1 to TRBJ2-2, with D uncertain. This CDR3 is 14 amino acids long. V was trimmed by 2 bases and J by 4 bases, leaving 8 bases between them. CDR1 and CDR2 (germline): MGHRA, YSYEKL. The CDR3 region is CASSQPTRTGELFF. In nucleotides, the CDR3 is TGCGCCAGCAGCCAACCTACTCGCACCGGGGAGCTGTTTTTT.

The V and J genes are TRBV28 and TRBJ2-3; 9 nucleotides line up with TRBD2. V lost 5 bases and J lost 2; bases outside the gene matches: 11. The germline gives CDR1 MDHEN, CDR2 SYDVKM. This CDR3 is 17 amino acids long. DNA of the CDR3: TGTGCCAGCAGTCATGACTTGGGACTAGCAGTCACAGATACGCAGTATTTT. It is translated as CASSHDLGLAVTDTQYF.

This clone was seen only once. The chain uses TRBV15 and TRBJ2-7, with 8 bases matching TRBD2. CDR3 size: 15 residues. V was clipped by 3 bases and J by 5 bases; unmatched bases: 9. The germline CDR1 and CDR2 sequences are LNHNV and YYDKDF (reference sequence). Written as DNA, the CDR3 is TGTGCCACCAGCAGCGGGGCCGGGGGGGGCCACGAGCAGTACTTC. The encoded protein is CATSSGAGGGHEQYF.

This sequence joins TRBV28 and TRBJ1-5, with D perhaps matching TRBD1 (5 bases). CDR1 is MDHEN, CDR2 SYDVKM, per germline. The CDR3 extends over 17 amino acids. Trimming left V 1 base short and J 0 bases short, with 13 bases between. This chain's CDR3 is CASSLLEGLGSNQPQHF. The DNA for the CDR3 is TGTGCCAGCAGTTTATTGGAGGGACTGGGTAGCAATCAGCCCCAGCATTTT.

This chain connects TRBV28 to TRBJ1-5; possibly TRBD1 for D (5 bases). CDR3 size: 15 residues. CDR1 and CDR2 (germline): MDHEN, SYDVKM. V gave up 3 bases and J gave up 2 bases, with 11 bases separating them. The DNA of the CDR3 is TGTGCCAGCAGTTTTGGAGGGGCGCGCAATCAGCCCCAGCATTTT. It codes for CASSFGGARNQPQHF.